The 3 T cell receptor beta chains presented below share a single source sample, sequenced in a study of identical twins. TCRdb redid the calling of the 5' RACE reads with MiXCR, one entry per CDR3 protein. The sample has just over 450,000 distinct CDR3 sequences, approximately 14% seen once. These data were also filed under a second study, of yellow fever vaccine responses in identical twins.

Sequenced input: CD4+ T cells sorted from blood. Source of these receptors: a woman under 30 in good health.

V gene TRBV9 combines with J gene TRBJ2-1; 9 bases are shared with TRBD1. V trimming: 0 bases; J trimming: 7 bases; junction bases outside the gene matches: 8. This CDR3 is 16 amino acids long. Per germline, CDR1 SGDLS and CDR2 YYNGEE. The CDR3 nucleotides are TGTGCCAGCAGCGTAGCTCCCGGGACAGGGAAAAATGAGCAGTTCTTC. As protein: CASSVAPGTGKNEQFF.

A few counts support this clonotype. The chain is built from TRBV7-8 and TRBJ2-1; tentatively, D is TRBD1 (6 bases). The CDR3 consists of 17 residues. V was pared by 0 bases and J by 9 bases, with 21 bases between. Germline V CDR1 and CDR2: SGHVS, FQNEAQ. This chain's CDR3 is CASSLALTGSVTSEQFF. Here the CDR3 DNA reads TGTGCCAGCAGCTTAGCGCTTACAGGGAGCGTTACGTCTGAGCAGTTCTTC. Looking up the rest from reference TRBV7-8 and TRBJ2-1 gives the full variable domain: GAGVSQSPRYKVAKRGQDVALRCDPISGHVSLFWYQQALGQGPEFLTYFQNEAQLDKSGLPSDRFFAERPEGSVSTLKIQRTQQEDSAVYLCASSLALTGSVTSEQFFGPGTRLTVL.

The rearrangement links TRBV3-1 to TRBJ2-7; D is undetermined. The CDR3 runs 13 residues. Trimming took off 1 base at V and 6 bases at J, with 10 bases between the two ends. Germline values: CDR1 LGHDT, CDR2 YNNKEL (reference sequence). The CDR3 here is CASSQGFQREQYF. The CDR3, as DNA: TGTGCCAGCAGCCAAGGGTTCCAGCGCGAGCAGTACTTC.